These 19 T cell receptor beta chains originate from one sample sequenced in a study of T-cell reconstitution after alpha-beta-depleted transplantation in children. TCRbeta library construction was performed incorporating unique molecular identifiers. TCRdb independently ran MiXCR on the PCR reads; one entry per CDR3 protein. The sample has 90,000 to 100,000 distinct CDR3 sequences, 12% seen once. The source was PBMCs from the stem cell graft donor, collected from the stem cell graft. The receptor source for this set is a human donor who donated a stem cell graft to a child with inherited bone marrow failure.

The rearrangement links TRBV20-1 to TRBJ2-1, with TRBD2 matching over 8 bases. The CDR3 runs to 15 residues. Germline assignment: CDR1 DFQATT and CDR2 SNEGSKA (reference sequence). Here the CDR3 reads CSPTSSGSFYNEQFF. Here the CDR3 DNA reads TGCAGCCCAACGTCCAGCGGGAGTTTCTACAATGAGCAGTTCTTC.

Many counts were recorded for this clonotype. This chain uses TRBV5-1 with TRBJ2-7; 10 positions match TRBD1. The germline CDR1 and CDR2 sequences are SGHRS and YFSETQ. With 5 bases clipped from V and 7 bases from J, the junction kept 3 bases outside the gene matches. The CDR3 is made up of 12 amino acids. Here the CDR3 DNA reads TGCGCCAGCAGGCTGGACAGGGGGGAGCAGTACTTC. As protein: CASRLDRGEQYF.

Ten or more counts support this clonotype. The chain employs TRBV12-3 or TRBV12-4 and TRBJ1-1; D is undetermined. The CDR3 totals 12 residues. V was trimmed by 5 bases and J by 7 bases, leaving 11 bases between them. The CDR3, as DNA: TGTGCCAGCAGTCTCCCGGGCTTTGAAGCTTTCTTT. Protein: CASSLPGFEAFF.

A few counts support this clonotype. This chain uses TRBV7-9 with TRBJ2-3; 7 bases match TRBD2. Germline V gene lookup returns CDR1 SEHNR and CDR2 FQNEAQ (reference sequence). Losses at the gene ends were 8 bases for V and 0 bases for J; bases not matched to a gene: 8. This CDR3 comprises 15 residues. CDR3 nucleotide sequence: TGTGCCAGCTCCGAAGCGGGGTTTAGCACAGATACGCAGTATTTT. The encoded protein is CASSEAGFSTDTQYF.

This clonotype occurred many times. The chain uses TRBV5-1 and TRBJ1-1, with D possibly matching TRBD1 (6 bases). Germline-derived CDR1 and CDR2 are SGHRS and YFSETQ. The CDR3 is made up of 14 amino acids. Between the trimmed V and J ends, which lost 7 bases and 4 bases, there was a span of 17 bases. The CDR3 reads CASYPGGAGTEAFF. The CDR3 DNA reads TGCGCCAGCTACCCGGGGGGGGCCGGCACTGAAGCTTTCTTT.

This clonotype was detected ten times or more. This chain's CDR3 is CASSFQLGGGTGESGANVLTF. DNA for the CDR3: TGTGCCAGCAGTTTTCAGTTGGGTGGCGGGACAGGGGAATCTGGGGCCAACGTCCTGACTTTC. J is TRBJ2-6 and V is TRBV12-3 or TRBV12-4; TRBD1 aligns across 10 bases. Unmatched junction bases numbered 15, after V lost 3 bases and J lost 1 base. CDR3 size: 21 residues.

This clonotype was seen many times. The chain employs TRBV20-1 and TRBJ2-1, with D uncertain. The CDR3 loop spans 12 amino acids. V was trimmed by 6 bases and J by 9 bases, leaving 15 bases between them. The germline CDR1 and CDR2 sequences are DFQATT and SNEGSKA (reference sequence). The CDR3 DNA sequence: TGCAGTGCCAAGGACCGCGAGGTTGAGCAGTTCTTC. It yields the protein CSAKDREVEQFF.

This clonotype occurred many times. The rearrangement joins TRBV9 to TRBJ2-1; TRBD2 is a possible D gene (6 bases). This CDR3 region has 13 residues. The germline V gene has CDR1 SGDLS and CDR2 YYNGEE. Trimming cost V 8 bases and J 3 bases, with 12 bases left between them. In DNA form, the CDR3 reads TGTGCCAGTGCGGGGACTGACTACAATGAGCAGTTCTTC. Protein product: CASAGTDYNEQFF.

This clonotype was recorded only once. The rearrangement uses TRBV11-2 and TRBJ2-3; D is unresolved. The CDR3 spans 14 residues. CDR1 and CDR2 from the germline V gene are SGHAT and FQNNGV. V was trimmed by 5 bases and J by 1 base, leaving 10 bases between them. CDR3 DNA sequence: TGTGCCAGCAGCGTAACCAGAGGCACAGATACGCAGTATTTT. Translation gives CASSVTRGTDTQYF. The full variable domain, its missing parts supplied by reference TRBV11-2 and TRBJ2-3, is EAGVAQSPRYKIIEKRQSVAFWCNPISGHATLYWYQQILGQGPKLLIQFQNNGVVDDSQLPKDRFSAERLKGVDSTLKIQPAKLEDSAVYLCASSVTRGTDTQYFGPGTRLTVL.

This clonotype was counted at least ten times. The J gene is TRBJ2-2, the V gene TRBV2, with 9 bases aligning to TRBD1. The length of the CDR3 is 17 residues. Germline CDR1 and CDR2: SNHLY and FYNNEI. The junction had 12 bases not matched to a gene; V was cut back by 5 bases and J by 5 bases. CDR3 region: CASSLYGTGSLTGELFF. As DNA, the CDR3 is TGTGCCAGCAGTCTTTACGGGACAGGGTCGTTGACCGGGGAGCTGTTTTTT.

This clonotype was seen repeatedly, ten times or more. The gene calls are TRBV9 and TRBJ2-1; tentatively, D is TRBD1 or TRBD2 (5 bases each). V gave up 7 bases and J gave up 10 bases, with 18 bases separating them. Germline V CDR1 and CDR2: SGDLS, YYNGEE. The CDR3 has 13 residues. The CDR3 DNA sequence: TGTGCCAGCGGGACCCCCCGTAGTGTAGAGCAGTTCTTC. Its translation is CASGTPRSVEQFF.

This clonotype was observed at least ten times. The chain combines TRBV20-1 with TRBJ2-7; weak D call: TRBD1 (6 bases). Germline values: CDR1 DFQATT, CDR2 SNEGSKA (reference sequence). V gave up 1 base and J gave up 3 bases, with 16 bases separating them. The CDR3 contains 15 residues. CDR3 DNA sequence: TGCAGTGCTAGAGGTGCGACCGGGACAAACTACGAGCAGTACTTC. It codes for CSARGATGTNYEQYF.

This clonotype showed up just a few times. The V call is TRBV7-2, the J call TRBJ2-7; TRBD1 might be the D (6 bases). The CDR3 sequence is 15 residues long. Looked up from germline, CDR1 is SGHTA and CDR2 is FQGNSA. V lost 0 bases and J lost 2, with 11 bases in between. Here the CDR3 DNA reads TGTGCCAGCAGCTTAGCGCCGGACAGCGCCTACGAGCAGTACTTC. It is translated as CASSLAPDSAYEQYF.

CDR3 in amino acids: CASNTGASGANVLTF. The DNA for the CDR3 is TGTGCCAGTAACACCGGGGCCTCTGGGGCCAACGTCCTGACTTTC. The gene calls are TRBV2 and TRBJ2-6, with D perhaps assigned TRBD1 or TRBD2 (5 bases each). Germline V gene sequence: CDR1 SNHLY, CDR2 FYNNEI. Trimming shortened V by 9 bases and J by 0 bases, and 12 bases separated the two germline ends. CDR3 length: 15 residues.

This clonotype was counted ten times or more. The CDR3 protein is CASSLGPVQETQYF. For the CDR3, the DNA is TGCGCCAGCAGCTTGGGGCCCGTCCAAGAGACCCAGTACTTC. The chain uses TRBV5-1 and TRBJ2-5; D gene ambiguous. This CDR3 has 14 amino acids. V was cut by 0 bases and J by 1 base, with 7 bases left in between. Germline V gene lookup returns CDR1 SGHRS and CDR2 YFSETQ.

This clonotype appeared many times. J is TRBJ2-7 and V is TRBV29-1, with D uncertain. This CDR3 contains 13 residues. V dropped 5 bases and J dropped 2 bases, with 13 bases sitting between them. CDR1 is SQVTM, CDR2 ANQGSEA, per germline. The CDR3 reads CSVTRHSTYEQYF. In DNA form, the CDR3 reads TGCAGCGTTACGCGACATTCGACCTACGAGCAGTACTTC.

There are many counts of this clonotype. The chain joins TRBV29-1 to TRBJ2-5; tentative D call: TRBD1 (6 bases). The CDR3 runs to 15 residues. V gave up 4 bases and J gave up 4 bases, with 19 bases separating them. Per the germline V gene, CDR1 is SQVTM and CDR2 is ANQGSEA. CDR3 region: CSVGSAQGRVETQYF. The CDR3 DNA is TGCAGCGTTGGTTCCGCACAGGGTAGGGTAGAGACCCAGTACTTC. Looking up the rest from reference TRBV29-1 and TRBJ2-5 gives the full variable domain: SAVISQKPSRDICQRGTSLTIQCQVDSQVTMMFWYRQQPGQSLTLIATANQGSEATYESGFVIDKFPISRPNLTFSTLTVSNMSPEDSSIYLCSVGSAQGRVETQYFGPGTRLLVL.

This clonotype was picked up many times. The chain uses TRBV7-2 and TRBJ2-7; unclear D gene. Germline loops: CDR1 SGHTA, CDR2 FQGNSA. The CDR3 contains 13 residues. V lost 1 base and J lost 1, with 5 bases in between. This CDR3 is CASSLVSSYEQYF. The DNA for the CDR3 is TGTGCCAGCAGCTTAGTGTCATCCTACGAGCAGTACTTC. The full variable domain, with the rest looked up from reference TRBV7-2 and TRBJ2-7, is GAGVSQSPSNKVTEKGKDVELRCDPISGHTALYWYRQSLGQGLEFLIYFQGNSAPDKSGLPSDRFSAERTGGSVSTLTIQRTQQEDSAVYLCASSLVSSYEQYFGPGTRLTVT.

The sample holds many counts of this clonotype. The genes are TRBV5-6 and TRBJ2-2, with TRBD2 matching over 10 bases. This CDR3 comprises 16 residues. V dropped 0 bases and J dropped 6; count of bases not matched to a gene: 5. Germline assignment: CDR1 SGHDT and CDR2 YYEEEE. CDR3 bases: TGTGCCAGCAGCTTGGCCGAGCGGGGGGGCTCCGGGGAGCTGTTTTTT. Translation: CASSLAERGGSGELFF.